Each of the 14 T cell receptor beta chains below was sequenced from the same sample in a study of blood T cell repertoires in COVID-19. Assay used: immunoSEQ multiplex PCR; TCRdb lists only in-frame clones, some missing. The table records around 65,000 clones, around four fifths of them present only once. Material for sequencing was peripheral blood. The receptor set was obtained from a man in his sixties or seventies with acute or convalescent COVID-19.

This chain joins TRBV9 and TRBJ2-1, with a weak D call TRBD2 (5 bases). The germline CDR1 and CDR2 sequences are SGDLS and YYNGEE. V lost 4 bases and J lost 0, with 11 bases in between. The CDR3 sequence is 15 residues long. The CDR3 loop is CASSPVRGSYNEQFF. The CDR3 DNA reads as TGTGCCAGCAGCCCGGTCCGGGGCTCCTACAATGAGCAGTTCTTC.

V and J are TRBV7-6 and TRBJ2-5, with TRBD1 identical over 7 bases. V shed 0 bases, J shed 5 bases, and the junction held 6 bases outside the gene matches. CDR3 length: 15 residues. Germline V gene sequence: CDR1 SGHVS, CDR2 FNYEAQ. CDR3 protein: CASSLAPTGSETQYF. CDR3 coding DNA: TGTGCCAGCAGCTTAGCCCCGACAGGGTCGGAGACCCAGTACTTC.

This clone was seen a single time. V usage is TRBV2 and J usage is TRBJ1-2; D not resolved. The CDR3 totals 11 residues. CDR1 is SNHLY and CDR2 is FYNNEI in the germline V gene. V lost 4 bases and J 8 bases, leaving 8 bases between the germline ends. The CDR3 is CASSAGYGYTF. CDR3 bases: TGTGCCAGCAGTGCAGGTTACGGCTACACCTTC. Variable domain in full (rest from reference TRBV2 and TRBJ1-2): EPEVTQTPSHQVTQMGQEVILRCVPISNHLYFYWYRQILGQKVEFLVSFYNNEISEKSEIFDDQFSVERPDGSNFTLKIRSTKLEDSAMYFCASSAGYGYTFGSGTRLTVV.

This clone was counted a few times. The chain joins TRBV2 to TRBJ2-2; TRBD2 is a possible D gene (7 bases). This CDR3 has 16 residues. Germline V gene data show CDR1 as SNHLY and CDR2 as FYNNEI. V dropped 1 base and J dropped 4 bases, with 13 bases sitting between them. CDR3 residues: CASSEVRGAGTGELFF. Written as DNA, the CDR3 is TGTGCCAGCAGTGAAGTCCGGGGGGCGGGCACCGGGGAGCTGTTTTTT.

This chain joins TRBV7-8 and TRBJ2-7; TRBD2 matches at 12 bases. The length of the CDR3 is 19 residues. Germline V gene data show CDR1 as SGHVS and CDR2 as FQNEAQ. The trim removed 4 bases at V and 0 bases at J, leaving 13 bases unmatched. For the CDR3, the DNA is TGTGCCAGCAGCTCGCCACTAGCGGGGGGTTGGGGAAGCTCCTACGAGCAGTACTTC. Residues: CASSSPLAGGWGSSYEQYF.

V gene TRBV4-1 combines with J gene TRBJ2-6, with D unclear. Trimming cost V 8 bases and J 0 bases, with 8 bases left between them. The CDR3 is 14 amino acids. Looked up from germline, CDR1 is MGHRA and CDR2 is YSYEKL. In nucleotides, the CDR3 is TGCGCCAGCGAGGCTGGCTCTGGGGCCAACGTCCTGACTTTC. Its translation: CASEAGSGANVLTF.

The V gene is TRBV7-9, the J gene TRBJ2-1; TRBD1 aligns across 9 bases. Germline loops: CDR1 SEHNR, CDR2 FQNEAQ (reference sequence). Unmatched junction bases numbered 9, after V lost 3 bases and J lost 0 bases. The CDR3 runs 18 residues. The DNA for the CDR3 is TGTGCCAGCAGCTTCCCACGGACAGGGGAGGGCTCCTACAATGAGCAGTTCTTC. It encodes CASSFPRTGEGSYNEQFF.

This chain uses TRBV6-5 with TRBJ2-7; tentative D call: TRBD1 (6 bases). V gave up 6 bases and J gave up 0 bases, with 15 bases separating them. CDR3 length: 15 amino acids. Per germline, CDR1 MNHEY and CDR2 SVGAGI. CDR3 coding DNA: TGTGCCAGCAGACAAACAGGGCTAACCTCCTACGAGCAGTACTTC. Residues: CASRQTGLTSYEQYF.

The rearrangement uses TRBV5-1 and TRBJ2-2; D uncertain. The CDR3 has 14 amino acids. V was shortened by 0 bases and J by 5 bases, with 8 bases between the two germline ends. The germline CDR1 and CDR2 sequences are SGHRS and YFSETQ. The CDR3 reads CASSLGAATGELFF. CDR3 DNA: TGCGCCAGCAGCTTGGGGGCTGCTACCGGGGAGCTGTTTTTT.

The CDR3 DNA is TGCGCCAGCAGCCAAGATACCAGCGGGGGGCGCGTTGAGCAGTTCTTC. Protein sequence: CASSQDTSGGRVEQFF. The chain carries TRBV4-1 and TRBJ2-1; 9 positions agree with TRBD2. The CDR3 length is 16 residues. Germline V CDR1 and CDR2: MGHRA, YSYEKL. V shed 0 bases and J 9 bases; nucleotides not matched to a gene: 9.

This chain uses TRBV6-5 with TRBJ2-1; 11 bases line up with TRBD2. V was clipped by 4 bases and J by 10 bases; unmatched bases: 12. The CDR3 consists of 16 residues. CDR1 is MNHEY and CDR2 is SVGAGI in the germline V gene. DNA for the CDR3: TGTGCCAGCAGTTCCACCCGACTAGCGGGGAGGGGAGAGCAGTTCTTC. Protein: CASSSTRLAGRGEQFF.

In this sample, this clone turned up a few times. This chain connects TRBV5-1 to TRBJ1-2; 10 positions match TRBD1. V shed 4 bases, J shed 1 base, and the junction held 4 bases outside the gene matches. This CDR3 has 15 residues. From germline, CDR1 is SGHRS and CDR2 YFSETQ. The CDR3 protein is CASSAGTGDNYGYTF. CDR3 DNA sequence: TGCGCCAGCAGCGCGGGGACAGGGGATAACTATGGCTACACCTTC.

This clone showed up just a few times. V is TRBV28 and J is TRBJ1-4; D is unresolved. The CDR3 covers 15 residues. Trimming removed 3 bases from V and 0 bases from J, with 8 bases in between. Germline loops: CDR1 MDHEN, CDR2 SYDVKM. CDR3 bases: TGTGCCAGCAGTTTCAGTGTCCCAACTAATGAAAAACTGTTTTTT. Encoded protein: CASSFSVPTNEKLFF. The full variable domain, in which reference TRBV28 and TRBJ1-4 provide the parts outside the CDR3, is DVKVTQSSRYLVKRTGEKVFLECVQDMDHENMFWYRQDPGLGLRLIYFSYDVKMKEKGDIPEGYSVSREKKERFSLILESASTNQTSMYLCASSFSVPTNEKLFFGSGTQLSVL.

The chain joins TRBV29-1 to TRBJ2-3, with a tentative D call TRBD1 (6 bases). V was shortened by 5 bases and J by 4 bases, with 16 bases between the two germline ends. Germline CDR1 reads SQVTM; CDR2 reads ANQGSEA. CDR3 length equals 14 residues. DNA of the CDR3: TGCAGCGTTCTACAGGGCGGTGTTGCAGATACGCAGTATTTT. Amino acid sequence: CSVLQGGVADTQYF.